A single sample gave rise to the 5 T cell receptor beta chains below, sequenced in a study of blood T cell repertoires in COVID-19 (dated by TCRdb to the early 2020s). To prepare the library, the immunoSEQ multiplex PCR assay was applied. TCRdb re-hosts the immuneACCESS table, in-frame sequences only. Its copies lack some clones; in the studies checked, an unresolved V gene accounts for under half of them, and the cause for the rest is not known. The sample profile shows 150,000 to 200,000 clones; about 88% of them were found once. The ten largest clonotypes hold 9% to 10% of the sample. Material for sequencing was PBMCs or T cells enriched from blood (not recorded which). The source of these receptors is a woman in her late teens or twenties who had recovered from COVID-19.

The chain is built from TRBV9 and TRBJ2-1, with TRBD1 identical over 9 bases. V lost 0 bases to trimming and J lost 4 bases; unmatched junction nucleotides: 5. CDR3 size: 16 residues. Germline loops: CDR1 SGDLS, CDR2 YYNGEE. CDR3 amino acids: CASSVEGTGLYNEQFF. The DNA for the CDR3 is TGTGCCAGCAGCGTAGAAGGGACAGGGTTGTACAATGAGCAGTTCTTC.

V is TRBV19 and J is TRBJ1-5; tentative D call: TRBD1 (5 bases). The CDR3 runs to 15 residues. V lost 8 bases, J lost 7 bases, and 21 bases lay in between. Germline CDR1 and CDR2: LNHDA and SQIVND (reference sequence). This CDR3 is CASLGGVGVSQPQHF. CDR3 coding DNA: TGTGCCAGTCTGGGGGGGGTTGGGGTAAGCCAGCCCCAGCATTTT. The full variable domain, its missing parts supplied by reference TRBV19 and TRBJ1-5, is DGGITQSPKYLFRKEGQNVTLSCEQNLNHDAMYWYRQDPGQGLRLIYYSQIVNDFQKGDIAEGYSVSREKKESFPLTVTSAQKNPTAFYLCASLGGVGVSQPQHFGDGTRLSIL.

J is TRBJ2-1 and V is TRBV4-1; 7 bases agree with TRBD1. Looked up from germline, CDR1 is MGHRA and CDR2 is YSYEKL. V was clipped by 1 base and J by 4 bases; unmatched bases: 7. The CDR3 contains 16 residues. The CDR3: CASSQVEGQRYNEQFF. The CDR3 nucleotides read TGCGCCAGCAGCCAAGTCGAGGGACAGAGATACAATGAGCAGTTCTTC.

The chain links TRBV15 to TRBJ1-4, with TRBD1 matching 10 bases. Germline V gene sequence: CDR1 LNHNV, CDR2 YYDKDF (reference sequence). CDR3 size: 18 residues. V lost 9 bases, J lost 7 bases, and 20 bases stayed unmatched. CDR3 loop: CATIRDRGRFADTEKLFF. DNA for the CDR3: TGTGCCACAATCCGGGACAGGGGTAGGTTCGCGGACACTGAAAAACTGTTTTTT.

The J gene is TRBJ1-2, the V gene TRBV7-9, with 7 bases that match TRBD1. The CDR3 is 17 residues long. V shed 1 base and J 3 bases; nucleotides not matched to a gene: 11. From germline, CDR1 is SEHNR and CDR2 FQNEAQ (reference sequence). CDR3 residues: CASSLGGEGGIYYGYTF. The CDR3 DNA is TGTGCCAGCAGCTTAGGCGGCGAAGGGGGCATTTACTATGGCTACACCTTC.